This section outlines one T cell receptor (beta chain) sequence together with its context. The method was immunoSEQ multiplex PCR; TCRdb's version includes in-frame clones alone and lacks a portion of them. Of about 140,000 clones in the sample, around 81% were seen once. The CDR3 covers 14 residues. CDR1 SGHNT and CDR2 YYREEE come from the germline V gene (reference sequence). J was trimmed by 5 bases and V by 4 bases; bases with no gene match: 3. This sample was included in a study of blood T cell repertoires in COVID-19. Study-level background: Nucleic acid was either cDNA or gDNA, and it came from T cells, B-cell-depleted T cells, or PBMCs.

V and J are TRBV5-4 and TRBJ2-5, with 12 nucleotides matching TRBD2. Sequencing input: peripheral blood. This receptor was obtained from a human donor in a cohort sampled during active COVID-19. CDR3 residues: CASSPTSGSETQYF. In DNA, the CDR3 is TGTGCCAGCAGCCCGACTAGCGGGAGTGAGACCCAGTACTTC.